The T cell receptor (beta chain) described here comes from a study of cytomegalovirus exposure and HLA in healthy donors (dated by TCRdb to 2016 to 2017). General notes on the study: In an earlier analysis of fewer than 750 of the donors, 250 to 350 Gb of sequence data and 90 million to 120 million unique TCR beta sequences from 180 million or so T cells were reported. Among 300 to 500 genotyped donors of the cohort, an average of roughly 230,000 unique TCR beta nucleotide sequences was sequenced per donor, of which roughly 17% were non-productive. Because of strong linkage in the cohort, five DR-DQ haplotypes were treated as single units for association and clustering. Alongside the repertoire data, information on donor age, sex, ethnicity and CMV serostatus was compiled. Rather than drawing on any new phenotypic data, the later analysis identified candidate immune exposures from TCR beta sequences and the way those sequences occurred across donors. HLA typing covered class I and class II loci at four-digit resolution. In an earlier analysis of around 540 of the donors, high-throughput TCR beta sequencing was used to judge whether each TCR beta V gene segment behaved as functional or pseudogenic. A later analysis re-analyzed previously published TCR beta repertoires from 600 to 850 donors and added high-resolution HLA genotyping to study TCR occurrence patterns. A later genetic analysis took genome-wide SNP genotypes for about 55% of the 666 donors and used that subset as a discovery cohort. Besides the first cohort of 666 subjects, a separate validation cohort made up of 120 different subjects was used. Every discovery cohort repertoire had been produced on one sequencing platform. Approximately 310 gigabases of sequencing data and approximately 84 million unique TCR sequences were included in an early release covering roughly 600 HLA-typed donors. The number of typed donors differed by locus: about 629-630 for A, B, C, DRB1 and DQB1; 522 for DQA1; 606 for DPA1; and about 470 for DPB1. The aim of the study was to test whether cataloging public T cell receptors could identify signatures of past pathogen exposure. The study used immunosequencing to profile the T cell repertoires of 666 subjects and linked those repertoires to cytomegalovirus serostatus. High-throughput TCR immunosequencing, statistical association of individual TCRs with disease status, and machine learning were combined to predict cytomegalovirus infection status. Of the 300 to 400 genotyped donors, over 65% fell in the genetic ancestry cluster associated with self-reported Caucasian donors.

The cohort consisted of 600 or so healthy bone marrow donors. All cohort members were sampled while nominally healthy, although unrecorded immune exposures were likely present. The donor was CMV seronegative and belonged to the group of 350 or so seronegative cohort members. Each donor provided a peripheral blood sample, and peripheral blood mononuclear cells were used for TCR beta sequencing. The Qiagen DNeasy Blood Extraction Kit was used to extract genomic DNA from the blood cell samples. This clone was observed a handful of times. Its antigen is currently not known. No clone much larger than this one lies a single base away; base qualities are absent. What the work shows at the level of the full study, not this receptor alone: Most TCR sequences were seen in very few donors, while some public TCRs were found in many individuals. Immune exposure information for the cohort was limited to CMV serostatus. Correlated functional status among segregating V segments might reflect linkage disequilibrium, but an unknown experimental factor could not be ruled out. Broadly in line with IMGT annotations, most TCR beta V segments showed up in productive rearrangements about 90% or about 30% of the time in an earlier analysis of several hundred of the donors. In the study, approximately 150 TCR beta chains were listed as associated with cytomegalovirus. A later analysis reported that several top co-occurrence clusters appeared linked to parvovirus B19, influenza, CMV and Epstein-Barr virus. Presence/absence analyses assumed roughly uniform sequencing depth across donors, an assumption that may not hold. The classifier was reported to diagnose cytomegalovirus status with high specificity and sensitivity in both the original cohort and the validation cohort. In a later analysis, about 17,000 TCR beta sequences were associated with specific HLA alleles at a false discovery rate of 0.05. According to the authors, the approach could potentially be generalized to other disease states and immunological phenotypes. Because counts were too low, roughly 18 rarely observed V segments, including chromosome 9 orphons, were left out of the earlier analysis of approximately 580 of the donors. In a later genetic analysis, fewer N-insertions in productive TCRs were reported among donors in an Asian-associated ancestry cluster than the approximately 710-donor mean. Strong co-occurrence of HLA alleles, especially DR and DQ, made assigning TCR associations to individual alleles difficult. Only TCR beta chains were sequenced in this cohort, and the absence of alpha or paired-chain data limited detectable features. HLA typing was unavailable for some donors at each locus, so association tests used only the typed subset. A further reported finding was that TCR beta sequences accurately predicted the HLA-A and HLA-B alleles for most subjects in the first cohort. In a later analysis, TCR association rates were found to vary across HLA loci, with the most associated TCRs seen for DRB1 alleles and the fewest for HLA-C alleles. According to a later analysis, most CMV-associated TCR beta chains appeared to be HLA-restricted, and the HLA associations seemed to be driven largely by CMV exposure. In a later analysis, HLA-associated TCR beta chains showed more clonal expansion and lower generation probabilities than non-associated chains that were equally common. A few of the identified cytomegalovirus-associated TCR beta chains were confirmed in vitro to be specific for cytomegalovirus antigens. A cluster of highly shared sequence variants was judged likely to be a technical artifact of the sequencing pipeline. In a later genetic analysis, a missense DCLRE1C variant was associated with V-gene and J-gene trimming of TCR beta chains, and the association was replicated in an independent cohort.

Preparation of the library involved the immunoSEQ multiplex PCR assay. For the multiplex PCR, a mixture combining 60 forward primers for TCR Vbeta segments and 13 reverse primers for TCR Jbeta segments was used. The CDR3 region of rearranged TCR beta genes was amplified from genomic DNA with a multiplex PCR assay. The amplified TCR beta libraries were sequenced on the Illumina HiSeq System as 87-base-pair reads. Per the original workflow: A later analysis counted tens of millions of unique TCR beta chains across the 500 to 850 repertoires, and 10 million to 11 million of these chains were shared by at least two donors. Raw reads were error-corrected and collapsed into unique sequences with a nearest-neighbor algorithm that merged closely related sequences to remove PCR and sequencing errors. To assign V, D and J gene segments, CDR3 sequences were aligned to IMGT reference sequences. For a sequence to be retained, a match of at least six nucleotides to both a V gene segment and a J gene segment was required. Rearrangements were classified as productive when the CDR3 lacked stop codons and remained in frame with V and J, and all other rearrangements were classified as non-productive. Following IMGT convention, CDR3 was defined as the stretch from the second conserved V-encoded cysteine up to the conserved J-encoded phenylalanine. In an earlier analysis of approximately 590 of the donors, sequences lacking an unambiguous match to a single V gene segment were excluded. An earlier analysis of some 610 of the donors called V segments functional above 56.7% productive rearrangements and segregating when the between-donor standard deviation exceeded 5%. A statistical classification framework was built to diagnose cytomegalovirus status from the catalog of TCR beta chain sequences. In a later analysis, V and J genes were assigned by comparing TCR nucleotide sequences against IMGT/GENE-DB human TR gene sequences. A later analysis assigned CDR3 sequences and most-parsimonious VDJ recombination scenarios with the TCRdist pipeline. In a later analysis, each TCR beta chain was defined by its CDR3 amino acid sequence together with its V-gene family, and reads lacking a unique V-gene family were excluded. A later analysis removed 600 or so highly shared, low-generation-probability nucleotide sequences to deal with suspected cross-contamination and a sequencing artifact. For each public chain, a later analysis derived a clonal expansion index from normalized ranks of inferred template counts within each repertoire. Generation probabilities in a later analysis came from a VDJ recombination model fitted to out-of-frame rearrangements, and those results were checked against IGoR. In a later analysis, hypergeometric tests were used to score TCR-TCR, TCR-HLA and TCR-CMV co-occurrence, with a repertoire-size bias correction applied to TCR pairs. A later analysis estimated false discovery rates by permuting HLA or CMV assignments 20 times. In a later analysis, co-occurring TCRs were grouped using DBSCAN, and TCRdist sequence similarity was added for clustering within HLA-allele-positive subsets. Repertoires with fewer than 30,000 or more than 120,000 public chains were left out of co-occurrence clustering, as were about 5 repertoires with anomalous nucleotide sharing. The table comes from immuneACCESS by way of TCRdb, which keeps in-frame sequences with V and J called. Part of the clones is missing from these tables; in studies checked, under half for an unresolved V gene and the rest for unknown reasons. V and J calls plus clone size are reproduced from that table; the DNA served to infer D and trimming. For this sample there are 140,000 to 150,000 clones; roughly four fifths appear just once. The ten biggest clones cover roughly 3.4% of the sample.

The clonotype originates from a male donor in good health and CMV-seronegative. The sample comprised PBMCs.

The nucleotide sequence reads TGTGCCAGCAGTTACAGGGGCGTCGGCTATGGCTACACCTTC. Its product reads: CASSYRGVGYGYTF. The chain was built from TRBV6-5 and TRBJ1-2; TRBD1 is a possible D gene, resting on 5 matching bases. CDR1 and CDR2 (MNHEY, SVGAGI) derive from the germline V gene. The CDR3, from cysteine to phenylalanine, totals 14 residues. Only CDR3 DNA is held: 42 bases, read in frame from base 1. V loses 2 bases, J loses 4 bases, and the germline ends lie 11 bases apart.